This T cell receptor beta chain is from a study of cytomegalovirus exposure and HLA in healthy donors. Study results and limitations: There were 160 or so TCR beta chains listed as cytomegalovirus-associated. In a later analysis, CMV-associated beta chains were mostly HLA-associated, it appeared. TCR beta V- and J-gene trimming, according to a later analysis, was linked to a missense DCLRE1C variant.

Comments on this clone: Antigen unknown.

Primers for the PCR totalled 60 Vbeta and 13 Jbeta. Libraries were prepared by immunoSEQ multiplex PCR; TCRdb keeps only in-frame clonotypes and omits some of them. Counted here are some 120,000 clones, around 62% occurring once; the ten biggest clones make up roughly 9.8%. The CDR3 spans 14 residues. Germline V CDR1 and CDR2: SGHVS, FQNEAQ. V lost 5 bases, J lost 2 bases, and 3 bases stayed unmatched. Sequenced input: PBMCs. This chain links TRBV7-8 with TRBJ2-3, with 8 nucleotides matching TRBD1. This receptor was identified in a woman between 40 and 50 years old in good health and CMV-seropositive. CDR3 in DNA: TGTGCCAGCAGCGAGGGACAGGTCACAGATACGCAGTATTTT. This translates into CASSEGQVTDTQYF.